These T cell receptor beta chains were read from a single sample in a study of shared clonotypes between healthy human individuals. Measured with immunoSEQ multiplex PCR; TCRdb has only the in-frame clones, and not every one. The sample records some 2.4 million clones, approximately 94% being singletons. The sequenced sample consisted of naive CD4+ T cells from PBMCs. The receptor set was obtained from a man in his late teens or twenties in good health. Some clones in this sample may be carry-over from other donors' samples. CDR3s include the opening cysteine and the closing phenylalanine or tryptophan. D genes are given only for firm matches. The listing skips clone size in some rows; elsewhere it reads once, few, many or a size class.

CDR3 protein: CASSVDSGDTQYF; CDR3 DNA: TGTGCCAGCAGCGTAGACTCGGGGGATACGCAGTATTTT; D gene: NA; J gene: TRBJ2-3; clone size: NA; V gene: TRBV9
CDR3 protein: CASSFSGQGRNTIYF; CDR3 DNA: TGTGCCAGCAGTTTCTCCGGACAGGGTAGAAACACCATATATTTT; D gene: TRBD1; J gene: TRBJ1-3; clone size: NA; V gene: TRBV28
CDR3 protein: CASSFPVGNTGELFF; CDR3 DNA: TGTGCCAGCAGCTTTCCCGTAGGGAACACCGGGGAGCTGTTTTTT; D gene: NA; J gene: TRBJ2-2; clone size: NA; V gene: TRBV5-5
CDR3 protein: CASSLQGASYNEQFF; CDR3 DNA: TGTGCCAGCAGTTTACAGGGCGCGTCCTACAATGAGCAGTTCTTC; D gene: NA; J gene: TRBJ2-1; clone size: NA; V gene: TRBV6-5
CDR3 protein: CASSEPRTGWAGANVLTF; CDR3 DNA: TGCGCCAGCAGTGAGCCTCGGACAGGCTGGGCTGGGGCCAACGTCCTGACTTTC; D gene: TRBD1; J gene: TRBJ2-6; clone size: NA; V gene: TRBV10-2
CDR3 protein: CASRAPSGSSYEQYF; CDR3 DNA: TGTGCCAGCAGGGCCCCTAGCGGGAGCTCCTACGAGCAGTACTTC; D gene: TRBD2; J gene: TRBJ2-7; clone size: NA; V gene: TRBV28
CDR3 protein: CTSSQARRPKNIQYF; CDR3 DNA: TGCACCAGCAGCCAAGCTAGGCGTCCCAAAAACATTCAGTACTTC; D gene: NA; J gene: TRBJ2-4; clone size: NA; V gene: TRBV1
CDR3 protein: CASSLRGQRTYQPQHF; CDR3 DNA: TGTGCCAGCAGTTTAAGAGGACAGCGAACTTATCAGCCCCAGCATTTT; D gene: NA; J gene: TRBJ1-5; clone size: NA; V gene: TRBV27
CDR3 protein: CASGLSLNTEAFF; CDR3 DNA: TGTGCTAGTGGACTTAGTCTGAACACTGAAGCTTTCTTT; D gene: NA; J gene: TRBJ1-1; clone size: NA; V gene: TRBV12-5
CDR3 protein: CASSPEAQRGAFF; CDR3 DNA: TGTGCCAGCAGCCCCGAGGCGCAACGAGGGGCTTTCTTT; D gene: NA; J gene: TRBJ1-1; clone size: NA; V gene: TRBV7-9
CDR3 protein: CASSWAASEETQYF; CDR3 DNA: TGTGCCAGCAGCTGGGCGGCTAGCGAGGAGACCCAGTACTTC; D gene: NA; J gene: TRBJ2-5; clone size: once; V gene: TRBV7-2
CDR3 protein: CASSFGHGAYGYTF; CDR3 DNA: TGTGCCAGCAGTTTCGGGCATGGGGCCTATGGCTACACCTTC; D gene: NA; J gene: TRBJ1-2; clone size: NA; V gene: TRBV27
CDR3 protein: CASSQLIQGDDYNEQFF; CDR3 DNA: TGCGCCAGCAGCCAACTCATTCAGGGGGACGACTACAATGAGCAGTTCTTC; D gene: TRBD1; J gene: TRBJ2-1; clone size: once; V gene: TRBV4-3
CDR3 protein: CASSRDKTYEQYF; CDR3 DNA: TGTGCCAGCAGTCGGGACAAGACCTACGAGCAGTACTTC; D gene: NA; J gene: TRBJ2-7; clone size: NA; V gene: TRBV10-3
CDR3 protein: CASSVMGADTQYF; CDR3 DNA: TGTGCCAGCAGCGTAATGGGTGCAGATACGCAGTATTTT; D gene: NA; J gene: TRBJ2-3; clone size: once; V gene: TRBV9
CDR3 protein: CASSQLAGETQYF; CDR3 DNA: TGTGCCAGCTCCCAACTCGCCGGGGAGACCCAGTACTTC; D gene: NA; J gene: TRBJ2-5; clone size: few; V gene: TRBV18
CDR3 protein: CASSPDEAKNIQYF; CDR3 DNA: TGTGCCAGCAGTCCCGACGAGGCCAAAAACATTCAGTACTTC; D gene: NA; J gene: TRBJ2-4; clone size: NA; V gene: TRBV28